This is a list of T cell receptor beta chains from one sample in a study of cytomegalovirus exposure and HLA in healthy donors. The table came from immunoSEQ multiplex PCR; TCRdb's copy has only in-frame clones and leaves some out. The table records roughly 130,000 clones, 80% to 90% of them present only once. Sequencing used PBMCs. These TCRs come from a woman in her late teens or twenties in good health and CMV-seropositive. CDR3s include the opening cysteine and the closing phenylalanine or tryptophan. D genes are given only for firm matches. The listing skips clone size in some rows; elsewhere it reads once, few, many or a size class.

j_call | v_call | clone_size | d_call | cdr3_nt | cdr3_aa
TRBJ1-1 | TRBV4-1 | - | - | TGCGCCAGCAGCCCCAAGGGTGGGGAGGGAAATGAAGCTTTCTTT | CASSPKGGEGNEAFF
TRBJ2-3 | TRBV10-1 | - | - | TGCGCCAGCAGTGAGGACAGGCCCGAAGATACGCAGTATTTT | CASSEDRPEDTQYF
TRBJ2-5 | TRBV4-2 | - | TRBD2 | TGTGCCAGCAGCCAAGACCTAGCGGGGGGGCAGGAGACCCAGTACTTC | CASSQDLAGGQETQYF
TRBJ2-3 | TRBV27 | - | - | TGTGCCAGCAACCGGAGAGGCAGGGTTACAGATACGCAGTATTTT | CASNRRGRVTDTQYF
TRBJ1-1 | TRBV18 | - | - | TGTGCCAGCTCACCACCAGTATCAGGGTACACTGAAGCTTTCTTT | CASSPPVSGYTEAFF
TRBJ2-5 | TRBV7-6 | few | TRBD1 | TGTGCCAGTACCCTGACAGGGGGGCAGACCCAGTACTTC | CASTLTGGQTQYF
TRBJ1-1 | TRBV6-5 | - | TRBD1 | TGTGCCGACAGGGATCCAGGGGACACTGAAGCTTTCTTT | CADRDPGDTEAFF
TRBJ2-2 | TRBV9 | - | TRBD1 | TGTGCCAGCAGCGTAGAACAGGGGGCTCGCACCGGGGAGCTGTTTTTT | CASSVEQGARTGELFF
TRBJ2-2 | TRBV9 | few | TRBD2 | TGTGCCAGCAGCGCCCCTAGCGGGGGCGGGGAGCTGTTTTTT | CASSAPSGGGELFF
TRBJ2-5 | TRBV18 | - | TRBD1 | TGTGCCAGCTCACGCGGACAGGGTCGGGTAGAGACCCAGTACTTC | CASSRGQGRVETQYF
TRBJ2-5 | TRBV28 | few | TRBD2 | TGTGCCAGCAGTACATTGGGTGGCGGGGGGGCCGAGGAAGAGACCCAGTACTTC | CASSTLGGGGAEEETQYF
TRBJ2-1 | TRBV7-9 | - | - | TGTGCCAGCAGCTTAGTAATGGCCTGGCAGTTCTTC | CASSLVMAWQFF
TRBJ1-4 | TRBV5-5 | - | - | TGTGCCAGCAGCCTGACGGGGGAAAAACTGTTTTTT | CASSLTGEKLFF
TRBJ1-6 | TRBV2 | - | - | TGTGCCAGCAGGGGGCAGGGTAATTCACCCCTCCACTTT | CASRGQGNSPLHF
TRBJ2-4 | TRBV5-5 | - | TRBD1 | TGTGCCAGCAGCTTAGTAGGGGGCTTGGCCAAAAACATTCAGTACTTC | CASSLVGGLAKNIQYF
TRBJ2-1 | TRBV2 | - | TRBD2 | TGTGCCAGCAGTGAGTTAGCGGGGGGGCTCTATGAGCAGTTCTTC | CASSELAGGLYEQFF
TRBJ2-1 | TRBV5-1 | - | - | TGCGCCAGCAGCTTGGGGCCCCTCGGAGGGGGGGCCTACAATGAGCAGTTCTTC | CASSLGPLGGGAYNEQFF
TRBJ2-1 | TRBV7-8 | - | - | TGTGCCAGCAGCTTAGGGGCGGGGGCCACCTCCTACAATGAGCAGTTCTTC | CASSLGAGATSYNEQFF
TRBJ2-1 | TRBV21-1 | - | - | TGTGCCACCACCCAAGAGGAGGGCAATGAGCAGTTCTTC | CATTQEEGNEQFF
TRBJ1-2 | TRBV2 | - | - | TGTGCCAGCACGACACTCTTTTACTATGGCTACACCTTC | CASTTLFYYGYTF
TRBJ2-2 | TRBV2 | - | - | TGTGCCTGCAACAGGGTCTCCGGGGAGCTGTTTTTT | CACNRVSGELFF
TRBJ2-3 | TRBV7-2 | - | - | TGTGCCAGCAGCCTCGCGAGTGAAGATACGCAGTATTTT | CASSLASEDTQYF
TRBJ2-7 | TRBV6-1 | once | - | TGTGCCAGCGGCTTCTACGAGCAGTACTTC | CASGFYEQYF
TRBJ2-7 | TRBV5-1 | - | - | TGCGCCAGCAGCTTCGGTAACTCCTACGAGCAGTACTTC | CASSFGNSYEQYF
TRBJ1-5 | TRBV27 | - | - | TGTGCCAGCAGTTCTAGGGGCTGGGAGCCCCAGCATTTT | CASSSRGWEPQHF
TRBJ1-1 | TRBV29-1 | once | TRBD1 | TGCAGCGTTGCGGACAGGTTGTCGACTGAAGCTTTCTTT | CSVADRLSTEAFF
TRBJ2-1 | TRBV25-1 | few | TRBD1 | TGTGCCAGCAGTGCTCCCCTCGACGGGACAGCCTACAATGAGCAGTTCTTC | CASSAPLDGTAYNEQFF
TRBJ2-5 | TRBV4-1 | - | - | TGCGCCAGCAGCCAAGAGGAGGGGTTGGAGACCCAGTACTTC | CASSQEEGLETQYF
TRBJ2-2 | TRBV5-1 | - | - | TGCGCCAGCAGCTTGGGTTACACCACCGGGGAGCTGTTTTTT | CASSLGYTTGELFF
TRBJ2-5 | TRBV5-1 | - | TRBD2 | TGCGCCAGCAGGGGGACTAGCGGGGTCTTAGAGACCCAGTACTTC | CASRGTSGVLETQYF
TRBJ2-1 | TRBV5-4 | - | TRBD1 | TGTGCCAGCAGCCGGGGACAGGGGAAGTTCTTC | CASSRGQGKFF
TRBJ2-2 | TRBV9 | - | - | TGTGCCAGCAGCGTAGCAGGGGCCCTCGACACCGGGGAGCTGTTTTTT | CASSVAGALDTGELFF
TRBJ2-7 | TRBV2 | - | - | TGTGCCAGCCGCCCAGGGGCCGGCTACGAGCAGTACTTC | CASRPGAGYEQYF
TRBJ2-3 | TRBV7-2 | - | TRBD1 | TGTGCCAGCGAAAGGGACAGGGCTAGCACAGATACGCAGTATTTT | CASERDRASTDTQYF
TRBJ1-4 | TRBV25-1 | - | TRBD1 | TGTGCCAGCAGCTTACAGGGGGAGGTTAATGAAAAACTGTTTTTT | CASSLQGEVNEKLFF
TRBJ1-4 | TRBV28 | - | - | TGTGCCAGCAGTTTATCCGACGGGAGGGAAAAACTGTTTTTT | CASSLSDGREKLFF
TRBJ1-2 | TRBV6-1 | - | TRBD1 | TGTGCCAGCAGCCAGGGACAGGGTCCTGCCTATGGCTACACCTTC | CASSQGQGPAYGYTF
TRBJ2-2 | TRBV2 | - | TRBD1 | TGTGCCAGCAGGACAGGGCCGAACACCGGGGAGCTGTTTTTT | CASRTGPNTGELFF
TRBJ2-7 | TRBV30 | once | - | TGTGCCTGGAGTAACATTTTATCCTACGAGCAGTACTTC | CAWSNILSYEQYF
TRBJ1-1 | TRBV28 | - | - | TGTGCCAGCAGTTTCGGAGGGACCACTGAAGCTTTCTTT | CASSFGGTTEAFF
TRBJ2-2 | TRBV4-2 | - | - | TGTGCCAGCAGCCAAGAACCCCCCCCCAGGCACACCGGGGAGCTGTTTTTT | CASSQEPPPRHTGELFF
TRBJ1-4 | TRBV30 | - | TRBD1 | TGTGCCTGGAGTGTAAAGCAGACAGGGGCTAATGAAAAACTGTTTTTT | CAWSVKQTGANEKLFF
TRBJ2-2 | TRBV25-1 | few | TRBD2 | TGTGCCAGCAGTGAGACTAGCGGGGGAGTGAACACCGGGGAGCTGTTTTTT | CASSETSGGVNTGELFF
TRBJ2-7 | TRBV11-2 | - | TRBD1 | TGTGCCAGCATCTCTCCGGGACAGGGAAAGAGCGAGCAGTACTTC | CASISPGQGKSEQYF
TRBJ1-6 | TRBV15 | - | - | TGTGCCACCAGCAGGGCCGGGGTCGGCCGAAATAATTCACCCCTCCACTTT | CATSRAGVGRNNSPLHF